This TCR beta chain was sequenced for a study of T cell responses to AZD1222 COVID-19 vaccine. Findings and caveats of the study: Possibly, clonal diversity was underestimated; donors were largely white British and included more females. Along spike, vaccine-associated CD4 TCRs were found throughout, with dominance at 160-218 and 743-854. Only a handful of people who got AZD1222 tested seropositive at baseline.

The data were produced by immunoSEQ multiplex PCR, yet TCRdb's version contains in-frame clones alone and is incomplete. The profile covers approximately 97,000 clones, with about 88% appearing a single time and approximately 5% taken by the ten largest. For this clone: Its matching antigen is unknown.

CDR1 is MDHEN, CDR2 SYDVKM, per germline. The CDR3 consists of 14 residues. V gave up 6 bases and J gave up 7 bases; unmatched junction bases: 8. This clonotype was sampled from an adult in good health. Sample: peripheral blood, taken on day 0 of AZD1222 vaccination. The chain employs TRBV28 and TRBJ1-1; TRBD1 matches 10 bases. The CDR3 nucleotides read TGTGCCAGCAGCCGACAGGGGGCCGGACTTGAAGCTTTCTTT. Protein product: CASSRQGAGLEAFF.